A single T cell receptor beta chain is shown here with its context. The data derive from a study of T cells after somatic rescue of genetic block. Here immunoSEQ multiplex PCR was the method, and the copy in TCRdb shows in-frame clones only, minus some. The sample shows 7,500 to 9,000 clones, over 75% of them seen only once. The germline gives CDR1 MDHEN, CDR2 SYDVKM. Unmatched junction bases numbered 9, after V lost 5 bases and J lost 6 bases. There are 15 residues in the CDR3. The receptor was isolated from a boy aged 5-17 years. Sequencing was performed on peripheral blood mononuclear cells (PBMCs). This rearrangement joins TRBV28 to TRBJ2-7; 11 nucleotides agree with TRBD2. Here the CDR3 DNA reads TGTGCCAGCAGTCTTGGGTGGGGACTAGCGGTCGAGCAGTACTTC. Protein: CASSLGWGLAVEQYF.